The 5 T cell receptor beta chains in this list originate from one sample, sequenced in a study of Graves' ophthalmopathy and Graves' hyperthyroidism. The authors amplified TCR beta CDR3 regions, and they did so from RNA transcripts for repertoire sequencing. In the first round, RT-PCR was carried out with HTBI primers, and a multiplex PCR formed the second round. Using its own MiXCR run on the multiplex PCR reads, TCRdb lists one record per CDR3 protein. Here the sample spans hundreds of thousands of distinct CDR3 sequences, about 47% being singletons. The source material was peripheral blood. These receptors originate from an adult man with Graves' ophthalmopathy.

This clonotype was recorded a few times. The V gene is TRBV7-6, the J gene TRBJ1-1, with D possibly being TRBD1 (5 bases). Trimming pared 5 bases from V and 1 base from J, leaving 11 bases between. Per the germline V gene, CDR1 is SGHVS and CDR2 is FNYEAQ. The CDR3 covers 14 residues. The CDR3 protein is CASSGGRGNTEAFF. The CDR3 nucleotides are TGTGCCAGCAGCGGCGGAAGGGGGAACACTGAAGCTTTCTTT.

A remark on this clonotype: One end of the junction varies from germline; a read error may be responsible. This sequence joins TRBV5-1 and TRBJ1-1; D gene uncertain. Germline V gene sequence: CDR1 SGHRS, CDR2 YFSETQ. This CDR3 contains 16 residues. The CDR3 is CASSPGTVRMNTEAFF. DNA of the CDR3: TGTGCCAGCTCACCAGGCACGGTACGGATGAACACTGAAGCTTTCTTT. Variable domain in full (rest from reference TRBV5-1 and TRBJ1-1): KAGVTQTPRYLIKTRGQQVTLSCSPISGHRSVSWYQQTPGQGLQFLFEYFSETQRNKGNFPGRFSGRQFSNSRSEMNVSTLELGDSALYLCASSPGTVRMNTEAFFGQGTRLTVV.

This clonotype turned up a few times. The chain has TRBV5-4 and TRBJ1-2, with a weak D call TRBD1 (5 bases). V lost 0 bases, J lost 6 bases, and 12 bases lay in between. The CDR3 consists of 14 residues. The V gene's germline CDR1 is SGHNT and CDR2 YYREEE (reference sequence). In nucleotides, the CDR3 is TGTGCCAGCAGCTTGGCAGGAGGGGCGCATGGCTACACCTTC. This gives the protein CASSLAGGAHGYTF.

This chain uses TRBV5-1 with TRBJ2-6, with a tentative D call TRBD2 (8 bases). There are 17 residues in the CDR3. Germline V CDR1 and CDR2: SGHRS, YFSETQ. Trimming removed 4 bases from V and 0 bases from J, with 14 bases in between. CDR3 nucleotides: TGCGCCAGCAGCCTTAGCGGGACAGCCTCTGGGGCCAACGTCCTGACTTTC. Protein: CASSLSGTASGANVLTF.

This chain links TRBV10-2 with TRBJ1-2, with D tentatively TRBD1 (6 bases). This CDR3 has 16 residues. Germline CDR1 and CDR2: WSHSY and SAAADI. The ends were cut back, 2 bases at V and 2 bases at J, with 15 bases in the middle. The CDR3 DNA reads TGCGCCAGCAGTGAGACTACCACCGGGACAAACTATGGCTACACCTTC. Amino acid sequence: CASSETTTGTNYGYTF.